Following are 21 T cell receptor beta chains from one sample sequenced in a study of blood T cell repertoires in COVID-19. Produced via immunoSEQ multiplex PCR; TCRdb's table is partial and in-frame only. Here the sample spans about 88,000 clones, around nine tenths being singletons. Sequenced material: peripheral blood. The source of these receptors is a man aged 60 to 69 with acute or convalescent COVID-19.

The V and J genes are TRBV14 and TRBJ2-3, with 7 bases that match TRBD1. V was pared by 7 bases and J by 3 bases, with 10 bases of the junction left unmatched. The CDR3 spans 15 residues. Germline V gene data show CDR1 as SGHDN and CDR2 as FVKESK. In DNA form, the CDR3 reads TGTGCCAGCAAACCTCCGGGACAGTTAACAGATACGCAGTATTTT. This codes for CASKPPGQLTDTQYF.

J is TRBJ2-7 and V is TRBV5-1; 7 nucleotides align to TRBD1. This CDR3 is built from 14 residues. The germline gives CDR1 SGHRS, CDR2 YFSETQ. V dropped 2 bases and J dropped 3; count of bases not matched to a gene: 5. CDR3 DNA: TGCGCCAGCAGCTTAACGGGACAGAACTACGAGCAGTACTTC. This sequence encodes CASSLTGQNYEQYF.

The CDR3 loop reads CASSHGQGTVALHF. The CDR3 DNA sequence: TGTGCCAGCAGCCACGGACAGGGGACAGTGGCCCTCCACTTT. The V gene is TRBV11-2, the J gene TRBJ1-6; TRBD1 matches 9 bases. Germline V CDR1 and CDR2: SGHAT, FQNNGV. The CDR3 totals 14 residues. The V gene end was trimmed by 5 bases and the J gene end by 14 bases; junction bases not matched to a gene: 10.

This clone was counted a single time. This chain connects TRBV3-1 (or the pseudogene TRBV3-2) to TRBJ2-7; TRBD1 agrees at 7 bases. The CDR3 has 15 amino acids. V was clipped by 3 bases and J by 4 bases; unmatched bases: 9. Germline CDR1 is LGHDT and CDR2 is YNNKEL (reference sequence). The CDR3 coding sequence is TGTGCCAGCAGCCAGCCCGGGACAGCCCTTTACGAGCAGTACTTC. This translates into CASSQPGTALYEQYF.

This chain links TRBV7-9 with TRBJ1-5; D call uncertain. The CDR3 sequence is 14 residues long. V dropped 1 base and J dropped 3 bases, with 7 bases sitting between them. Germline CDR1 is SEHNR and CDR2 is FQNEAQ (reference sequence). The CDR3 sequence: CASSLGGLNQPQHF. The DNA for the CDR3 is TGTGCCAGCAGCTTAGGAGGGCTCAATCAGCCCCAGCATTTT.

V usage is TRBV19 and J usage is TRBJ1-2; D not certain. The CDR3 length is 15 residues. In germline, CDR1 is LNHDA, CDR2 SQIVND (reference sequence). V dropped 3 bases and J dropped 0 bases, with 11 bases sitting between them. Here the CDR3 DNA reads TGTGCCAGTAGTATTATACCAGAAGCTAACTATGGCTACACCTTC. Translated: CASSIIPEANYGYTF. The full variable domain, in which reference TRBV19 and TRBJ1-2 provide the parts outside the CDR3, is DGGITQSPKYLFRKEGQNVTLSCEQNLNHDAMYWYRQDPGQGLRLIYYSQIVNDFQKGDIAEGYSVSREKKESFPLTVTSAQKNPTAFYLCASSIIPEANYGYTFGSGTRLTVV.

CDR3 in amino acids: CASSQDLTVYEQYF. The DNA for the CDR3 is TGCGCCAGCAGCCAAGATCTAACAGTATACGAGCAGTACTTC. This rearrangement joins TRBV4-3 to TRBJ2-7, with D unclear. The CDR3 covers 14 residues. CDR1 and CDR2 from the germline V gene are LGHNA and YSLEER. Trimming removed 0 bases at V and 4 bases at J, with 10 bases between.

The chain uses TRBV5-1 and TRBJ2-7; tentative D call: TRBD1 (6 bases). CDR3 length: 15 residues. Germline assignment: CDR1 SGHRS and CDR2 YFSETQ. Deletions cut 4 bases from V and 5 bases from J, with 19 bases between. Here the CDR3 DNA reads TGCGCCAGCAGCAAGGACAGCGTTATCTTCAACGAGCAGTACTTC. Amino acids: CASSKDSVIFNEQYF. Based on the CDR3 plus reference TRBV5-1 and TRBJ2-7, the full variable domain is KAGVTQTPRYLIKTRGQQVTLSCSPISGHRSVSWYQQTPGQGLQFLFEYFSETQRNKGNFPGRFSGRQFSNSRSEMNVSTLELGDSALYLCASSKDSVIFNEQYFGPGTRLTVT.

The J gene is TRBJ2-1, the V gene TRBV18, with D perhaps matching TRBD2 (6 bases). The CDR3 is 15 amino acids. In germline, CDR1 is KGHSH, CDR2 LQKENI. Trimming left V 4 bases short and J 0 bases short, with 10 bases between. The CDR3 sequence is CASSLRLVSYNEQFF. CDR3 sequence (DNA): TGTGCCAGCTCACTACGACTAGTCTCCTACAATGAGCAGTTCTTC.

V and J are TRBV6-1 and TRBJ2-5, with TRBD2 matching 8 bases. The CDR3 has 16 amino acids. Trimming cost V 0 bases and J 0 bases; bases outside gene matches: 3. CDR1 and CDR2 from the germline V gene are MNHNS and SASEGT. The CDR3 loop reads CASSEAEREYQETQYF. CDR3 in DNA: TGTGCCAGCAGTGAAGCGGAGCGGGAGTACCAAGAGACCCAGTACTTC.

CDR3 DNA sequence: TGCAGCGTCTGGACAGGTGCTACTGGAAACACCATATATTTT. Its protein product is CSVWTGATGNTIYF. V usage is TRBV29-1 and J usage is TRBJ1-3, with 7 bases fitting TRBD1. This CDR3 region has 14 residues. The germline CDR1 and CDR2 sequences are SQVTM and ANQGSEA. Trimming cost V 6 bases and J 2 bases; bases outside gene matches: 7.

The chain employs TRBV5-1 and TRBJ2-3; a weak D match, TRBD2 (6 bases). This CDR3 spans 14 amino acids. Deletions cut 4 bases from V and 2 bases from J, with 11 bases between. From germline, CDR1 is SGHRS and CDR2 YFSETQ. CDR3 sequence (DNA): TGCGCCAGCAGCACAGAGCGGGCCACAGATACGCAGTATTTT. This gives the protein CASSTERATDTQYF.

The rearrangement uses TRBV19 and TRBJ1-2; D perhaps matches TRBD1 (6 bases). The CDR3 loop spans 16 amino acids. The ends were cut back, 1 base at V and 0 bases at J, with 12 bases in the middle. Germline CDR1 is LNHDA and CDR2 is SQIVND (reference sequence). The CDR3 DNA is TGTGCCAGTAGTATAGCAGGGGCTTCGTCTAACTATGGCTACACCTTC. It encodes CASSIAGASSNYGYTF.

The chain couples TRBV15 to TRBJ2-2, with a tentative D call TRBD1 (5 bases). Trimming pared 7 bases from V and 6 bases from J, leaving 18 bases between. The CDR3 sequence is 15 residues long. CDR1 and CDR2 from the germline V gene are LNHNV and YYDKDF (reference sequence). DNA for the CDR3: TGTGCCACCACCAACTCGGACATTTTTCCCGGGGAGCTGTTTTTT. It yields the protein CATTNSDIFPGELFF. The entire variable domain, with the rest obtained from reference TRBV15 and TRBJ2-2, is as follows: DAMVIQNPRYQVTQFGKPVTLSCSQTLNHNVMYWYQQKSSQAPKLLFHYYDKDFNNEADTPDNFQSRRPNTSFCFLDIRSPGLGDTAMYLCATTNSDIFPGELFFGEGSRLTVL.

This clone was observed a single time. CDR3 sequence reads: CASSEAYRGELFF. The DNA for the CDR3 is TGTGCCAGCAGTGAAGCCTACCGGGGGGAGCTGTTTTTT. The chain has TRBV6-1 and TRBJ2-2; D gene uncertain. Trimming cost V 0 bases and J 8 bases, with 7 bases left between them. CDR3 length: 13 amino acids. CDR1 and CDR2 (germline): MNHNS, SASEGT.

The chain joins TRBV18 to TRBJ2-1, with 8 positions matching TRBD1. The CDR3 has 13 amino acids. CDR1 and CDR2 from the germline V gene are KGHSH and LQKENI. V shed 3 bases and J 13 bases; nucleotides not matched to a gene: 8. The CDR3 here is CASSPLTGTGQFF. CDR3 coding DNA: TGTGCCAGCTCACCGCTTACCGGGACAGGACAGTTCTTC.

The chain is built from TRBV29-1 and TRBJ1-2, with a weak D call TRBD1 (5 bases). The CDR3 has 12 amino acids. The V gene's germline CDR1 is SQVTM and CDR2 ANQGSEA. V was trimmed by 1 base and J by 6 bases, leaving 9 bases between them. The CDR3 region is CSVEGQGDGYTF. The CDR3 nucleotides read TGCAGCGTTGAAGGACAAGGGGATGGCTACACCTTC.

This clone was seen only once. This chain connects TRBV7-6 to TRBJ1-3, with a weak D call TRBD1 (6 bases). Germline CDR1 reads SGHVS; CDR2 reads FNYEAQ. The CDR3 spans 16 residues. Trimming stripped 1 base from V and 2 bases from J, with 12 bases between. CDR3 DNA: TGTGCCAGCAGCTTAGGTTCAGGGGCAACTGGAAACACCATATATTTT. This encodes CASSLGSGATGNTIYF.

In DNA, the CDR3 is TGTGCCAGCAGTTATGGGAGAGGTCAGCCCCAGCATTTT. Its translation: CASSYGRGQPQHF. The chain couples TRBV6-5 to TRBJ1-5; no definite D call. V lost 3 bases and J 6 bases, leaving 9 bases between the germline ends. Germline CDR1 is MNHEY and CDR2 is SVGAGI. This CDR3 has 13 residues.

A few counts support this clone. The V and J genes are TRBV7-2 and TRBJ2-2; D ambiguous. Deletions cut 1 base from V and 2 bases from J, with 8 bases between. Germline-derived CDR1 and CDR2 are SGHTA and FQGNSA. The CDR3 is 15 amino acids. CDR3 residues: CASSLDPTNTGELFF. CDR3 coding DNA: TGTGCCAGCAGCTTAGATCCAACTAACACCGGGGAGCTGTTTTTT.

This clone was detected once. V usage is TRBV5-1 and J usage is TRBJ2-2; 8 bases match TRBD2. Germline CDR1 SGHRS, CDR2 YFSETQ. The V gene end was trimmed by 2 bases and the J gene end by 2 bases; junction bases not matched to a gene: 2. CDR3 length: 15 residues. As DNA, the CDR3 is TGCGCCAGCAGCTTACTAGCGGCTAACACCGGGGAGCTGTTTTTT. Translation gives CASSLLAANTGELFF.